The 21 T cell receptor beta chains in this list originate from one sample, sequenced in a study of T-cell reconstitution after alpha-beta-depleted transplantation in children. As it was prepared, the TCRbeta library received unique molecular identifiers. TCRdb reanalysed the PCR reads using MiXCR and keeps one entry per CDR3 protein. Of 450,000 to 550,000 distinct CDR3 sequences detected, about an eighth appear once; the ten largest clones hold around 15%. The source material was PBMCs, mostly from graft donor cells, sampled 180 days after TCRalphabeta/CD19-depleted stem cell transplant. The receptor source for this set is a female patient aged 2 to 10 who had a stem cell transplant for aplastic anemia, so the T cells may come from the graft donor.

The chain employs TRBV5-4 and TRBJ2-7; possibly TRBD1 for D (5 bases). This CDR3 has 14 amino acids. CDR1 SGHNT and CDR2 YYREEE come from the germline V gene (reference sequence). V dropped 2 bases and J dropped 1 base, with 10 bases sitting between them. CDR3 DNA: TGTGCCAGCAGCTTCCTGGACATATCCTACGAGCAGTACTTC. Encoded protein: CASSFLDISYEQYF.

In its sample, this clonotype was seen a few times. V is TRBV20-1 and J is TRBJ1-1; D is undetermined. Trimming took off 2 bases at V and 1 base at J, with 17 bases between the two ends. CDR3 size: 16 residues. Germline V gene lookup returns CDR1 DFQATT and CDR2 SNEGSKA (reference sequence). CDR3 DNA: TGCAGTGCTAGACCTCCTTCGTACAGCAAGAACACTGAAGCTTTCTTT. It is translated as CSARPPSYSKNTEAFF.

This clonotype appeared many times. The chain uses TRBV7-9 and TRBJ1-3; 8 positions match TRBD1. CDR1 and CDR2 (germline): SEHNR, FQNEAQ (reference sequence). Trimming at V came to 4 bases and at J to 15 bases, leaving 8 bases not matched to a gene. CDR3 length equals 12 residues. CDR3 protein: CASSSWADRGYF. In nucleotides, the CDR3 is TGTGCCAGCAGCTCCTGGGCCGACAGGGGATATTTT.

At least ten counts were recorded for this clonotype. The chain recombines TRBV12-3 or TRBV12-4 with TRBJ2-7; D not resolved. Between the trimmed V and J ends, which lost 7 bases and 2 bases, there was a span of 9 bases. The CDR3 consists of 12 residues. The CDR3 spells CASTLGPYEQYF. DNA for the CDR3: TGTGCCAGCACCCTGGGTCCCTACGAGCAGTACTTC.

There are a few counts of this clonotype. The chain uses TRBV7-6 and TRBJ1-1; possible D gene TRBD1, 5 bases. V lost 1 base and J 4 bases, leaving 10 bases between the germline ends. Germline V gives CDR1 SGHVS, CDR2 FNYEAQ. The CDR3 loop spans 14 amino acids. This chain's CDR3 is CASSLDAGTTEAFF. CDR3 coding DNA: TGTGCCAGCAGCTTAGACGCAGGGACCACTGAAGCTTTCTTT.

The V and J genes are TRBV20-1 and TRBJ2-3; 15 bases are a match to TRBD2. CDR1 is DFQATT and CDR2 is SNEGSKA in the germline V gene (reference sequence). The CDR3 is 20 residues long. V was pared by 6 bases and J by 1 base, with 17 bases of the junction left unmatched. This CDR3 reads CSAPPIGLAGGMARTDTQYF. CDR3 nucleotides: TGCAGTGCCCCACCCATCGGACTAGCGGGAGGGATGGCGCGCACAGATACGCAGTATTTT.

This clonotype was detected once. This rearrangement joins TRBV7-2 to TRBJ2-7, with 8 bases lining up with TRBD2. V lost 1 base, J lost 3 bases, and 8 bases stayed unmatched. CDR1 is SGHTA and CDR2 is FQGNSA in the germline V gene. CDR3 length: 16 residues. The chain's CDR3 is CASSLEGGLAGYEQYF. The CDR3, as DNA: TGTGCCAGCAGCTTAGAGGGGGGGCTAGCGGGCTACGAGCAGTACTTC.

The chain couples TRBV7-9 to TRBJ2-1, with TRBD2 identical over 14 bases. Germline CDR1 reads SEHNR; CDR2 reads FQNEAQ (reference sequence). The J segment lost 7 bases and the V segment lost 3 bases, leaving 5 bases of the junction unmatched. This CDR3 is 16 amino acids long. The CDR3, as DNA: TGTGCCAGCAGCTTGACTAGCGGGAGGGCGAGAAATGAGCAGTTCTTC. Translated: CASSLTSGRARNEQFF.

This clonotype has more than one count but fewer than ten. The chain recombines TRBV5-1 with TRBJ2-3; D gene unclear. The germline V gene has CDR1 SGHRS and CDR2 YFSETQ. This CDR3 is 16 amino acids long. V lost 4 bases to trimming and J lost 5 bases, with 20 bases between them. The CDR3 reads CASSLYISLAQDTQYF. In nucleotides, the CDR3 is TGCGCCAGCAGCCTCTACATTAGCTTGGCTCAAGATACGCAGTATTTT.

This clonotype was seen a few times. The V and J genes are TRBV20-1 and TRBJ1-3; D is unresolved. This CDR3 region has 14 residues. Germline CDR1 DFQATT, CDR2 SNEGSKA (reference sequence). V lost 3 bases and J lost 0, with 9 bases in between. CDR3: CSASHRSSGNTIYF. DNA of the CDR3: TGCAGTGCTAGTCACCGCAGCTCTGGAAACACCATATATTTT.

This clonotype was seen a handful of times. The V and J genes are TRBV11-2 and TRBJ2-1, with 8 positions matching TRBD2. The CDR3 is made up of 17 amino acids. Germline values: CDR1 SGHAT, CDR2 FQNNGV. Losses at the gene ends were 3 bases for V and 7 bases for J; bases not matched to a gene: 14. The DNA for the CDR3 is TGTGCCAGCAGCTTGGTCGGGGGGGGAGAGGGGACGAATGAGCAGTTCTTC. Its protein is CASSLVGGGEGTNEQFF.

This chain connects TRBV7-9 to TRBJ2-3; D not certain. The germline gives CDR1 SEHNR, CDR2 FQNEAQ (reference sequence). Trimming stripped 2 bases from V and 2 bases from J, with 11 bases between. The length of the CDR3 is 15 residues. The CDR3 sequence is CASSLRATSTDTQYF. In nucleotides, the CDR3 is TGTGCCAGCAGCTTAAGGGCCACGTCCACAGATACGCAGTATTTT.

The table lists this clonotype with a few counts. This rearrangement joins TRBV7-2 to TRBJ2-3, with D perhaps TRBD2 (5 bases). Germline-derived CDR1 and CDR2 are SGHTA and FQGNSA. Trimming took 2 bases from V and 13 from J, leaving 25 bases between them. The CDR3 runs to 16 residues. CDR3 nucleotides: TGTGCCAGCAGCTTAAAAGGAGCGGCCCTCCGAGCACATGAGTATTTT. This codes for CASSLKGAALRAHEYF.

This clonotype appeared many times. This rearrangement joins TRBV19 to TRBJ2-1; possibly TRBD2 for D (6 bases). V shed 7 bases and J shed 8 bases, with 27 bases lying between them. The germline CDR1 and CDR2 sequences are LNHDA and SQIVND (reference sequence). CDR3 length equals 17 residues. The CDR3 loop is CASKSAFTAGKGYEQFF. The CDR3 coding sequence is TGTGCCAGTAAATCCGCCTTCACTGCGGGAAAGGGCTATGAGCAGTTCTTC.

This clonotype was detected only a few times. The rearrangement joins TRBV5-6 to TRBJ1-1, with D unresolved. The V and J ends lost 1 base and 3 bases respectively, with 16 bases between them. Germline lookup yields CDR1 SGHDT and CDR2 YYEEEE. This CDR3 has 16 residues. CDR3 sequence: CASSLLSVYRDTEAFF. Written as DNA, the CDR3 is TGTGCCAGCAGCTTGTTGTCGGTCTACCGGGACACTGAAGCTTTCTTT.

There are a few counts of this clonotype. J is TRBJ2-1 and V is TRBV20-1; 11 bases map to TRBD2. After removal of 1 base from V and 5 bases from J, the junction contained 4 bases not matched to a gene. The length of the CDR3 is 15 residues. The germline V gene encodes CDR1 DFQATT and CDR2 SNEGSKA (reference sequence). The CDR3 DNA sequence: TGCAGTGCTAGAGTACTAGCGGGAGAGAACAATGAGCAGTTCTTC. Its translation: CSARVLAGENNEQFF.

The CDR3 DNA reads TGTGCCAGTAGTATTAGGACAGGGCTTCAAGAGACCCAGTACTTC. It is translated as CASSIRTGLQETQYF. V is TRBV19 and J is TRBJ2-5, with 8 nucleotides matching TRBD1. Looked up from germline, CDR1 is LNHDA and CDR2 is SQIVND (reference sequence). With V trimmed by 3 bases and J by 2 bases, 5 bases remained unmatched. The CDR3 has 15 amino acids.

V gene TRBV10-3 combines with J gene TRBJ2-7; tentative D call: TRBD2 (5 bases). In germline, CDR1 is ENHRY, CDR2 SYGVKD. The V and J ends lost 6 bases and 5 bases respectively, with 14 bases between them. CDR3 size: 13 residues. The CDR3 region has the DNA TGTGCCATCAGAAGGGAGTCAAGGGACGAGCAGTACTTC. The encoded protein is CAIRRESRDEQYF.

This clonotype was found many times. The genes are TRBV5-1 and TRBJ2-5; 7 bases are a match to TRBD2. This CDR3 region has 16 residues. Germline V CDR1 and CDR2: SGHRS, YFSETQ. V shed 4 bases, J shed 9 bases, and the junction held 18 bases outside the gene matches. As DNA, the CDR3 is TGCGCCAGCAGCAGAGCTACACTAGCGCCAGACATGTCCCAGTACTTC. Residues: CASSRATLAPDMSQYF. The full variable domain, completed using reference TRBV5-1 and TRBJ2-5, is KAGVTQTPRYLIKTRGQQVTLSCSPISGHRSVSWYQQTPGQGLQFLFEYFSETQRNKGNFPGRFSGRQFSNSRSEMNVSTLELGDSALYLCASSRATLAPDMSQYFGPGTRLLVL.

The CDR3, as DNA: TGCGCCAGCAGCCAAGAAGCCGGGGCCTACGAGCAGTACGTC. Protein product: CASSQEAGAYEQYV. V is TRBV4-3 and J is TRBJ2-7; a possible D gene is TRBD2 (5 bases). This CDR3 has 14 residues. Germline V lookup: CDR1 LGHNA, CDR2 YSLEER. V was cut by 0 bases and J by 2 bases, with 8 bases left in between.

This clonotype was seen at least ten times. The chain recombines TRBV12-3 or TRBV12-4 with TRBJ1-5; possible D gene TRBD1, 6 bases. This CDR3 contains 14 residues. V lost 4 bases, J lost 0 bases, and 7 bases lay in between. As DNA, the CDR3 is TGTGCCAGCAGTTCACAGGGTAGCAATCAGCCCCAGCATTTT. It codes for CASSSQGSNQPQHF.